This T cell receptor (beta chain) was recovered during a study of blood T cell repertoires in COVID-19. Study-wide background: There were acute and convalescent COVID-19 samples, and they came from the United States, Italy and Spain.

Patients from Seattle were sampled longitudinally, starting during active infection. Original processing methods: Reference gene primer amplification in the assay estimated nucleated cell counts. Sequenced by immunoSEQ multiplex PCR; TCRdb stores in-frame clones only, minus some. D and trimming were read from the DNA, whereas the V and J calls and clone size are those reported in that table. The table has about 150,000 clones, around 87% seen once. Note on this clone: Other DNA sequences in the same sample also yield this CDR3.

This CDR3 comprises 12 residues. V lost 3 bases and J lost 5, with 4 bases in between. CDR1 and CDR2 from the germline V gene are KGHSH and LQKENI. The receptor was derived from a man in his sixties with COVID-19, enrolled during active disease. The sequenced sample consisted of peripheral blood. The chain combines TRBV18 with TRBJ1-4; D not certain. The CDR3 DNA reads TGTGCCAGCTCACCTCAGAATGAAAAACTGTTTTTT. It codes for CASSPQNEKLFF. Drawing the rest from reference TRBV18 and TRBJ1-4, the complete variable domain is NAGVMQNPRHLVRRRGQEARLRCSPMKGHSHVYWYRQLPEEGLKFMVYLQKENIIDESGMPKERFSAEFPKEGPSILRIQQVVRGDSAAYFCASSPQNEKLFFGSGTQLSVL.